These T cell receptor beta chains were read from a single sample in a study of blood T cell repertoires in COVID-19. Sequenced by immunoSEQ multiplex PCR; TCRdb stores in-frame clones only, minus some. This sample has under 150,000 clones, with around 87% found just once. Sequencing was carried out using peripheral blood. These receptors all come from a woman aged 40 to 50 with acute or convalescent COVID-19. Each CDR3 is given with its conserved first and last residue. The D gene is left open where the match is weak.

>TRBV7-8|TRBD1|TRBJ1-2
CASSLGTGAGGYTF
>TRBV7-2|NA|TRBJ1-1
CASSLKGWGTEAFF
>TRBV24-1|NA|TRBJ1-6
CATSEGGFSPLHF
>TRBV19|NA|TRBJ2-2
CASRRTGRGTGELFF
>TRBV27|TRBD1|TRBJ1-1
CASSLIKGARTFF
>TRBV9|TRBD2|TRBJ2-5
CASSVYGGQETQYF
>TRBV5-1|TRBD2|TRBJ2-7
CASSFGLAVTYEQYF
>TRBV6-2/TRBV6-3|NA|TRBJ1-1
CASSYLGVGAFF
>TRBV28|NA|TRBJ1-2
CASSRHRGQSEIYGYTF
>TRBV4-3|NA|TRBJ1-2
CASSQGWGGNYGYTF
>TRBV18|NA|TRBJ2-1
CANSPPFPDEANEQFF
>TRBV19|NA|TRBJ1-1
CASSLRTGTNTEAFF
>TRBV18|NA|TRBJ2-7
CASSRDSSYEQYF
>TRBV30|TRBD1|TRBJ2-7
CAWSVQGAFYEQYF